This T cell receptor (beta chain) was recovered during a study of blood T cell repertoires in COVID-19. Produced via immunoSEQ multiplex PCR; TCRdb's table is partial and in-frame only. Of 250,000 to 350,000 clones detected, more than 90% appear once; the ten largest clones hold 18%. The CDR3 totals 13 residues. CDR1 is KGHSH, CDR2 LQKENI, per germline. V lost 6 bases to trimming and J lost 5 bases, with 11 bases between them. Recovered status applied to Cohort 3 donors who had two consecutive negative PCRs. It also applied to those with clearance or with symptom resolution. The source is a woman aged 25 to 39 who had recovered from COVID-19. This chain uses TRBV18 with TRBJ1-5; no clear D. Sequencing used PBMCs or T cells enriched from blood (not recorded which). The chain's CDR3 is CASSLGRYQPQHF. The CDR3 nucleotides read TGTGCCAGCTCCCTCGGTAGATATCAGCCCCAGCATTTT.